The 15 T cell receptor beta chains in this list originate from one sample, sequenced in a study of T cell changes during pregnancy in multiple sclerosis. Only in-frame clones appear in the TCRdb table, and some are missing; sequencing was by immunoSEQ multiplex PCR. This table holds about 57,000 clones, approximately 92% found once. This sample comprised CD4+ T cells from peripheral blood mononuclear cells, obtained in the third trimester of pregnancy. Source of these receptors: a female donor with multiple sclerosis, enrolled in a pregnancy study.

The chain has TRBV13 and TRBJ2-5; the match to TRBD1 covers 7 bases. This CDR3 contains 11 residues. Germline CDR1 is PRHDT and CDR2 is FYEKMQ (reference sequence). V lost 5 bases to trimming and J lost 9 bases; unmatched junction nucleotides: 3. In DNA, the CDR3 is TGTGCCAGCAGCGCGCAGGGGGCCCAGTACTTC. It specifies CASSAQGAQYF.

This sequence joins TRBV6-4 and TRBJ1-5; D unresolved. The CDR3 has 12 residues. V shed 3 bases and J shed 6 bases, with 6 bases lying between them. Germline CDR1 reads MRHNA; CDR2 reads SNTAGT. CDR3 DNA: TGTGCCAGCAGTGATCCCGGTCAGCCCCAGCATTTT. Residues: CASSDPGQPQHF.

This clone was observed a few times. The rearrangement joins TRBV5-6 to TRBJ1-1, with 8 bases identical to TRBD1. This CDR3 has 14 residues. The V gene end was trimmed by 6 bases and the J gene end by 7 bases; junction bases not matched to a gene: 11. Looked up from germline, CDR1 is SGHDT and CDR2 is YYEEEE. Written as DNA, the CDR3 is TGTGCCAGCACGCTAACAGGGGGGGTGGGTGAAGCTTTCTTT. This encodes CASTLTGGVGEAFF.

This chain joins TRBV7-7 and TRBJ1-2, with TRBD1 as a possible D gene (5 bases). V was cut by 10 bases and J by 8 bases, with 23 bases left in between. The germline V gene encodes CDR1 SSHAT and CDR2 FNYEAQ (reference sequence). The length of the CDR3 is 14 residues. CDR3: CAIKSQGISGGYTF. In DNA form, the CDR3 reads TGTGCCATTAAATCTCAGGGTATCAGTGGCGGCTACACCTTC.

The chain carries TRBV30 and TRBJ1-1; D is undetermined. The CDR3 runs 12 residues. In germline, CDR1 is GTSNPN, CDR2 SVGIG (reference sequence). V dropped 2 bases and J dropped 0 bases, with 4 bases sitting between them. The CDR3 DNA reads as TGTGCCTGGAGTCCAGTGAACACTGAAGCTTTCTTT. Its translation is CAWSPVNTEAFF. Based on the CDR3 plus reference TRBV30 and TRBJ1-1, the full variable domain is SQTIHQWPATLVQPVGSPLSLECTVEGTSNPNLYWYRQAAGRGLQLLFYSVGIGQISSEVPQNLSASRPQDRQFILSSKKLLLSDSGFYLCAWSPVNTEAFFGQGTRLTVV.

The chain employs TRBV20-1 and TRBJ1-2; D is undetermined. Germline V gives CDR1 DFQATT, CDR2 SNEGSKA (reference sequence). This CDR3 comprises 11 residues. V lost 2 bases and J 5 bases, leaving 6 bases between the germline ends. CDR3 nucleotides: TGCAGTGCTAGATCAGTTTATGGCTACACCTTC. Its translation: CSARSVYGYTF.

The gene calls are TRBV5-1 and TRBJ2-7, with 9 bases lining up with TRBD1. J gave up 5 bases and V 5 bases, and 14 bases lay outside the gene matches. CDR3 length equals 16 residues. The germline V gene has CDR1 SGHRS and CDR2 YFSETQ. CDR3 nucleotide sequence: TGCGCCAGCAGTCGGCCGGGACAGGGTGGAGAAGACGAGCAGTACTTC. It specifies CASSRPGQGGEDEQYF.

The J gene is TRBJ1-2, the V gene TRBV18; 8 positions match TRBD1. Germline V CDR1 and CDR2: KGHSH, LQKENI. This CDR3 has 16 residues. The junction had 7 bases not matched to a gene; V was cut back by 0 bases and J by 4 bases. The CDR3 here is CASSPPKTGEGYGYTF. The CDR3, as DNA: TGTGCCAGCTCACCACCGAAGACAGGGGAGGGCTATGGCTACACCTTC.

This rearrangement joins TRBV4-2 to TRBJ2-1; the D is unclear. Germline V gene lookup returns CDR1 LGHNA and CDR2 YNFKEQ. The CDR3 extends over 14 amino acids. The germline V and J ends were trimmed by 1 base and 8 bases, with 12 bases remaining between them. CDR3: CASSQGLLVDEQFF. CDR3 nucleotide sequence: TGTGCCAGCAGCCAAGGGCTCCTAGTCGATGAGCAGTTCTTC.

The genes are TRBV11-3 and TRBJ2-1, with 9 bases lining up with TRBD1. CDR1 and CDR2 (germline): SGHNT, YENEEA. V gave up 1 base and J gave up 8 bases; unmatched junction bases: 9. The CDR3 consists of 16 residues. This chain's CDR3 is CASSLGDRVKGDEQFF. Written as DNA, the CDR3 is TGTGCCAGCAGCTTAGGGGACAGGGTGAAAGGCGATGAGCAGTTCTTC.

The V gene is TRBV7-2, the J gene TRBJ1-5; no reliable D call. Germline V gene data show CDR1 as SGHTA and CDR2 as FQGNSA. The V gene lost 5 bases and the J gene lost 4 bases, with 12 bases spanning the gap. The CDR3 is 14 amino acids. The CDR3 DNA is TGTGCCAGCAGCCCCTGGAGAGGGAATCAGCCCCAGCATTTT. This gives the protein CASSPWRGNQPQHF.

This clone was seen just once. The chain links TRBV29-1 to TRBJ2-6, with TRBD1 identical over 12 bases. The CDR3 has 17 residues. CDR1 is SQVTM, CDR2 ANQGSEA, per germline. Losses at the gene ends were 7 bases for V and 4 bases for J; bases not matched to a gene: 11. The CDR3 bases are TGCAGCGCCACCGGGACAGGGGGCCTTACAGGGGCCAACGTCCTGACTTTC. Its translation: CSATGTGGLTGANVLTF.

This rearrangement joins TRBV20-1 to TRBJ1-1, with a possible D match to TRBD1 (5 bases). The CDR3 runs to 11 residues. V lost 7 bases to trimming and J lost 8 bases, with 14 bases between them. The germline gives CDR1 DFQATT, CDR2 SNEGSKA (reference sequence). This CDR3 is CSGEGLSEAFF. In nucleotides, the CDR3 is TGCAGTGGCGAGGGACTTTCCGAAGCTTTCTTT.

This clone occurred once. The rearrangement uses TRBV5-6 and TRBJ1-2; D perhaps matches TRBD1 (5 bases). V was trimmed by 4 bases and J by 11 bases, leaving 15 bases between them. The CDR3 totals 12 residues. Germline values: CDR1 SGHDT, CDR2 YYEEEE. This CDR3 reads CASSIPTGGYTF. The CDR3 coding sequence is TGTGCCAGCAGCATTCCAACGGGGGGATACACCTTC. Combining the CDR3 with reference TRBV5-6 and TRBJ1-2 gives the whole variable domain DAGVTQSPTHLIKTRGQQVTLRCSPKSGHDTVSWYQQALGQGPQFIFQYYEEEERQRGNFPDRFSGHQFPNYSSELNVNALLLGDSALYLCASSIPTGGYTFGSGTRLTVV.

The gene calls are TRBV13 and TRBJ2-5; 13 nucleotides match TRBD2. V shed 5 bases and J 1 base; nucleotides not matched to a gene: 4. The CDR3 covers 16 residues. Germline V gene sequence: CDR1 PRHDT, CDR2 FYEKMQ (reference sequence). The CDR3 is CASSLRTSGGQETQYF. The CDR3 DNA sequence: TGTGCCAGCAGCCTACGGACTAGCGGGGGCCAAGAGACCCAGTACTTC.